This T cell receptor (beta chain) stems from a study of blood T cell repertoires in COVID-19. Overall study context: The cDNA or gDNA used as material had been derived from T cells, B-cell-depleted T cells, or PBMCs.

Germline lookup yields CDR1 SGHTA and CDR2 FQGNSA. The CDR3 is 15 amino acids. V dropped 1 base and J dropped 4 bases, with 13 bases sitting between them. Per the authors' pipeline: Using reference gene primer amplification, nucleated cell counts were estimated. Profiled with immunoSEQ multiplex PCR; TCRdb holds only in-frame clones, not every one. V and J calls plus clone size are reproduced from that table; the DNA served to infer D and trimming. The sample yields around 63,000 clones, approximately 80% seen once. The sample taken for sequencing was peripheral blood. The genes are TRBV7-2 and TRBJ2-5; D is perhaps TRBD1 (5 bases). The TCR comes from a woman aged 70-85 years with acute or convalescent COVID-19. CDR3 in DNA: TGTGCCAGCAGCTTAGTAGGCCTAAGGGGAGAGACCCAGTACTTC. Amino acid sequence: CASSLVGLRGETQYF.